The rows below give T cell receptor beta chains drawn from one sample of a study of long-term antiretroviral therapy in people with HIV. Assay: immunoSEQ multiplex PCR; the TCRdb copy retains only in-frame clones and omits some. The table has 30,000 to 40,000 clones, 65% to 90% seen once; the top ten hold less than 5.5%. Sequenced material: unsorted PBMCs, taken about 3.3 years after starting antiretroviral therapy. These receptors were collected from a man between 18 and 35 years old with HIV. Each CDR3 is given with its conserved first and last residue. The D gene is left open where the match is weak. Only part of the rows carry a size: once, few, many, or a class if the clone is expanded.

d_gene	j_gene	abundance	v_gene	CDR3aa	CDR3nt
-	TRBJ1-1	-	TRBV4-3	CASSLGTGQIEAFF	TGCGCCAGCAGCCTTGGGACTGGCCAAATCGAAGCTTTCTTT
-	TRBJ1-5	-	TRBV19	CASRSDGAGKPQHF	TGTGCCAGCCGGAGCGACGGCGCGGGAAAGCCCCAGCATTTT
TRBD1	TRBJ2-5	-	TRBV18	CASSSPTGLQETQYF	TGTGCCAGCTCATCGCCGACAGGGCTCCAAGAGACCCAGTACTTC
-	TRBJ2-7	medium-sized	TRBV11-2	CASSSYKGGYEQYF	TGTGCCAGCAGCTCGTACAAAGGGGGCTACGAGCAGTACTTC
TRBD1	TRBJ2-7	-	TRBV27	CASSTTTGARYEQYF	TGTGCCAGCAGTACTACGACAGGGGCCCGATACGAGCAGTACTTC
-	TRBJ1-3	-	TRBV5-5	CASSLGPGDGNTIYF	TGTGCCAGCAGCTTGGGGCCCGGGGATGGAAACACCATATATTTT
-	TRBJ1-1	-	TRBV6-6	CASSYRGLGGEAFF	TGTGCCAGCAGTTACCGGGGTCTCGGGGGTGAAGCTTTCTTT
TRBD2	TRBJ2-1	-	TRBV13	CASSSRGEGIVQGEQFF	TGTGCCAGCAGCTCCCGGGGGGAGGGTATAGTCCAAGGTGAGCAGTTCTTC
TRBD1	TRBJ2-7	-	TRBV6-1	CASSVTGVYEQYF	TGTGCCAGCAGTGTGACAGGGGTCTACGAGCAGTACTTC
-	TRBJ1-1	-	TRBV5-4	CASSLEVTNTEAFF	TGTGCCAGCAGCTTGGAAGTGACGAACACTGAAGCTTTCTTT
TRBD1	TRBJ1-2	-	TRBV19	CASGTDQRVGYTF	TGTGCCAGCGGGACAGACCAAAGAGTTGGCTACACCTTC
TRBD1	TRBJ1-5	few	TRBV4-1	CASSQKGTGGSNQPQHF	TGCGCCAGCAGCCAGAAGGGAACAGGGGGGAGCAATCAGCCCCAGCATTTT
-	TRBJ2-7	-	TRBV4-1	CASSQQQGYEQYF	TGCGCCAGCAGCCAACAACAGGGCTACGAGCAGTACTTC
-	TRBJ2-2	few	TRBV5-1	CASHNTGELFF	TGCGCCAGCCACAACACCGGGGAGCTGTTTTTT
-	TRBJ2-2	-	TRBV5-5	CASSLYWGFNTGELFF	TGTGCCAGCAGCTTGTACTGGGGATTCAACACCGGGGAGCTGTTTTTT
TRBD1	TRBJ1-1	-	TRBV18	CASSPGTGASNTEAFF	TGTGCCAGCTCACCAGGGACAGGGGCATCCAACACTGAAGCTTTCTTT
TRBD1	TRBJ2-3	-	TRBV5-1	CASSFGQVTDTQYF	TGCGCCAGCAGCTTTGGACAGGTCACAGATACGCAGTATTTT
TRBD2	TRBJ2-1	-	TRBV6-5	CASSRTKAGVDEQFF	TGTGCCAGCAGCAGGACTAAAGCGGGGGTTGATGAGCAGTTCTTC
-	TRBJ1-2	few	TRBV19	CASTRGSAHYGYTF	TGTGCCAGTACCAGGGGTTCGGCCCACTATGGCTACACCTTC
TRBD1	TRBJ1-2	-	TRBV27	CASSPWTGELHGYTF	TGTGCCAGCAGTCCCTGGACAGGGGAGTTGCATGGCTACACCTTC
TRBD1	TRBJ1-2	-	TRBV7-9	CASSPAGNRGNWDGYTF	TGTGCCAGCAGCCCAGCCGGTAACAGGGGGAACTGGGATGGCTACACCTTC
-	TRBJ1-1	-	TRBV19	CASSMTWGNEAFF	TGTGCCAGTAGTATGACGTGGGGGAACGAAGCTTTCTTT
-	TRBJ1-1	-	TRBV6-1	CASSESLSALHTEAFF	TGTGCCAGCAGTGAATCCCTCTCGGCCTTACACACTGAAGCTTTCTTT
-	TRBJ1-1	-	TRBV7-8	CASSRGKANQGAFF	TGTGCCAGCAGTCGAGGGAAGGCTAATCAGGGAGCTTTCTTT